A selection of T cell receptor beta chains follows, all from one sample in a study of tumor-infiltrating lymphocytes in primary liver carcinoma. TCRdb independently ran MiXCR on the multiplex PCR reads; one entry per CDR3 protein. In the table there are tens of thousands of distinct CDR3 sequences, over 75% of which are singletons. Sequencing was performed on liver tumor tissue from sampling region 5. These receptors were obtained from a man in his forties with primary liver carcinoma and hepatitis B virus infection. Each CDR3 is given with its conserved first and last residue. A D gene is named only where the DNA matches it firmly. For some rows the clone size is stated as once, few or many, or as a class when expanded; others skip it.

>once|.|TRBJ2-1|15|TRBV4-2
TGTGCAATGAGCCAAGATTGGACTACCGGCGGTGAGCAGTTCTTC
CAMSQDWTTGGEQFF
>.|.|TRBJ1-2|16|TRBV7-9
TGTCCCAGCAGCTTAGCGACTGAAGAGACAGCTTATGGCTACACCTTC
CPSSLATEETAYGYTF
>.|TRBD2|TRBJ2-1|16|TRBV11-2
TGTGCCTGCAGCTACCCCGGGACTAGCGGTAGTAATGACCAGTTCTTC
CACSYPGTSGSNDQFF
>many|TRBD1|TRBJ2-5|17|TRBV4-2
TGTGCCAGCAGCCAAGATGCCGGGACAGGCATACAAGAGACCCAGTACTTC
CASSQDAGTGIQETQYF
>.|TRBD1|TRBJ1-4|16|TRBV4-3
TGCGCCAGCAGCCACATCGCGGGACAGGGGGGTGAAAAACTGTTTTTT
CASSHIAGQGGEKLFF
>medium-sized|TRBD2|TRBJ2-1|13|TRBV29-1
TGCAGCGTCCAAACCACTAGCGGCAATGAGCAGTTCTTC
CSVQTTSGNEQFF
>.|.|TRBJ1-4|15|TRBV11-2
TGTGCCAGCAACTTAGACCTGACAAGGGTTGAAAAACTGTTTTTT
CASNLDLTRVEKLFF
>.|.|TRBJ2-5|11|TRBV6-2/TRBV6-3
TGTGCCAGCAGTTATCCCGAGACCCAGTACTTC
CASSYPETQYF
>.|TRBD2|TRBJ2-1|16|TRBV14
TGTGCCAGGAGTGCCGTAGCGGGATGGGTAAACAACGAACAGTTCTTC
CARSAVAGWVNNEQFF
>.|TRBD1|TRBJ2-7|13|TRBV6-1
TGTGCCAGCTGTGAAGGGGACAGGGCCGAACAGTACTTC
CASCEGDRAEQYF
>.|TRBD2|TRBJ2-1|16|TRBV14
TGTGCCAGCGGTGCCGTAGCGGGATGGGTAAACAGTGATCAGTTCTTC
CASGAVAGWVNSDQFF
>.|TRBD2|TRBJ2-1|16|TRBV5-1
TGCGTCAGCAGCTTGACTTTAGCGGGAGGCGGCAATGAGCAGTCCTTC
CVSSLTLAGGGNEQSF
>.|.|TRBJ2-1|14|TRBV4-3
TGCGCCAGCAGCCTGGGCATGAGGGGGAATGAGCAGTTCTTC
CASSLGMRGNEQFF
>.|.|TRBJ2-3|13|TRBV11-3
TGTGCTAGCTGCTTGGCCCACAGAGATACGCAGTATTTT
CASCLAHRDTQYF
>.|TRBD2|TRBJ2-5|14|TRBV20-1
TGCAGTGCTAGACCCAGCGGGAGAAGGGAGACCCAGTACTTC
CSARPSGRRETQYF
>once|.|TRBJ1-3|14|TRBV12-3/TRBV12-4
TGTGCCAGCAGTTTTCGGGTGGCTGGAAACTCCATATATTTT
CASSFRVAGNSIYF
>.|TRBD2|TRBJ2-2|15|TRBV30
TGTGTCTGGACCGAGGGACTAGCGGGGGGCGGGGAGCTGTTATTT
CVWTEGLAGGGELLF
>.|.|TRBJ2-7|14|TRBV11-3
TGTGCCACTCTACTGGGGGTGACTTCCTACGAACAGTACTTC
CATLLGVTSYEQYF
>.|TRBD1|TRBJ1-5|14|TRBV29-1
TGCAGCTTTAGGACAGGGGCTTTCTCAGATACGCAGCATTTT
CSFRTGAFSDTQHF